The rows below give T cell receptor beta chains drawn from one sample of a study of blood T cell repertoires in COVID-19. The repertoire was sequenced with immunoSEQ multiplex PCR; TCRdb's copy has only in-frame clones and lacks some. Counted here are 55,000 to 70,000 clones, 82% occurring once; the ten biggest clones make up around a fifth. Source material: peripheral blood. Receptors were obtained from an older woman with acute or convalescent COVID-19. Each CDR3 is given with its conserved first and last residue. D genes are given only for firm matches. Size is stated for part of the rows, as once, few or many counts, or as a class when the clone is expanded.

cdr3_aa	cdr3_nt	j_call	clone_size	v_call	d_call	cdr3_length
CASSATSGGFYNEQFF	TGTGCCAGCAGCGCTACTAGCGGGGGGTTCTACAATGAGCAGTTCTTC	TRBJ2-1	NA	TRBV2	TRBD2	16
CASSPTGGYGYTF	TGTGCCAGTAGTCCGACAGGGGGCTATGGCTACACCTTC	TRBJ1-2	NA	TRBV19	TRBD1	13
CASSLTGFNNGYTF	TGTGCCAGCAGCTTGACAGGGTTTAATAATGGCTACACCTTC	TRBJ1-2	once	TRBV25-1	TRBD1	14
CASVRGLAYEKLFF	TGTGCCAGCGTCAGGGGGCTGGCTTATGAAAAACTGTTTTTT	TRBJ1-4	once	TRBV2	TRBD1	14
CASSGSRNQETQYF	TGTGCCAGCAGTGGGTCGAGAAACCAAGAGACCCAGTACTTC	TRBJ2-5	NA	TRBV2	NA	14
CASSPAGTGIATEAFF	TGTGCCAGCAGCCCAGCCGGGACAGGGATAGCCACTGAAGCTTTCTTT	TRBJ1-1	NA	TRBV3-1/TRBV3-2	TRBD1	16
CASSLGTGGASYEAFF	TGCGCCAGCAGCCTCGGGACAGGGGGCGCAAGTTATGAAGCTTTCTTT	TRBJ1-1	NA	TRBV5-1	TRBD1	16
CASSLGNIGGNNEQFF	TGTGCCAGCAGCTTGGGTAACATCGGAGGAAACAATGAGCAGTTCTTC	TRBJ2-1	NA	TRBV5-4	NA	16
CASSQGGWNSPLHF	TGCGCCAGCAGCCAAGGGGGCTGGAATTCACCCCTCCACTTT	TRBJ1-6	few	TRBV4-1	NA	14
CASSQGRGNQPQHF	TGTGCCAGCAGCCAAGGCAGGGGCAATCAGCCCCAGCATTTT	TRBJ1-5	NA	TRBV3-1/TRBV3-2	NA	14
CASRPDSGTGAYGYTF	TGCGCCAGCAGGCCAGACTCCGGGACAGGGGCATATGGCTACACCTTC	TRBJ1-2	NA	TRBV5-1	TRBD1	16
CASSIGQSRQPQHF	TGTGCCAGTAGTATTGGACAGTCACGGCAGCCCCAGCATTTT	TRBJ1-5	few	TRBV19	NA	14
CASSSYGETQYF	TGTGCCAGCAGTTCCTACGGGGAGACCCAGTACTTC	TRBJ2-5	NA	TRBV6-2/TRBV6-3	NA	12